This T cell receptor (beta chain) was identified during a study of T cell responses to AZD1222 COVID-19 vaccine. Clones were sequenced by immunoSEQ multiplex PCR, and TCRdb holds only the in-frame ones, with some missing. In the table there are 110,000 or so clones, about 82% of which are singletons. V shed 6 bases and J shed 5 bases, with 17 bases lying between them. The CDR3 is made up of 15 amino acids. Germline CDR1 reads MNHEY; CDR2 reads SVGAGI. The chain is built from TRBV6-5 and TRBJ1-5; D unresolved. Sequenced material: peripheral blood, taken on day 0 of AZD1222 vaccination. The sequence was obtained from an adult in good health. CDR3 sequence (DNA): TGTGCCAGCAGCCAAAAGGTTGGCACTTATCAGCCCCAGCATTTT. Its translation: CASSQKVGTYQPQHF.